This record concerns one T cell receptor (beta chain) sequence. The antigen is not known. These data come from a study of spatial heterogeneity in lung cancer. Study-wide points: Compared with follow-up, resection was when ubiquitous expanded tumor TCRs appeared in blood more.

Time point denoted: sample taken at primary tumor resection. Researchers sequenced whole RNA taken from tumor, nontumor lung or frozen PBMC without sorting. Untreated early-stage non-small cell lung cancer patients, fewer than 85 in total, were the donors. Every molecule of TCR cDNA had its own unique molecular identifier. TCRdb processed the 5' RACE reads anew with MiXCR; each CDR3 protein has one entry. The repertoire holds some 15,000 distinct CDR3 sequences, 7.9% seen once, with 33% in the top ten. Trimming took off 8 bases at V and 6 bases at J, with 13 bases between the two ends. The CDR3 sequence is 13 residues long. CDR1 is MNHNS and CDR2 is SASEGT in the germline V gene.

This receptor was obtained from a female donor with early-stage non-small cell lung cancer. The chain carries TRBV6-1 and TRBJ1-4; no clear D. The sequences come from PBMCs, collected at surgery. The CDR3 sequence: CASGEGVYEKLFF. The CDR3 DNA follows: TGTGCCAGCGGGGAGGGAGTGTATGAAAAACTGTTTTTT.